These T cell receptor beta chains were read from a single sample in a study of identical twins. TCRdb itself ran the 5' RACE reads through MiXCR, one entry per CDR3 protein. The data show 450,000 to 650,000 distinct CDR3 sequences, around 15% seen once. These same records also appear under a second study, on yellow fever vaccine responses in identical twins.

The sequencing input was CD4+ T cells sorted from blood. The receptors shown here come from a woman between 18 and 29 years old in good health. Each CDR3 is given with its conserved first and last residue. The D gene is left open where the match is weak. The size field is filled for only some rows; it gives once, few, many or a size class.

>NA|TRBV25-1|NA|TRBJ2-2
CASSESQGRTGELFF
TGTGCCAGCAGTGAATCGCAGGGAAGGACCGGGGAGCTGTTTTTT
>NA|TRBV4-2|NA|TRBJ2-5
CASSLWAAQETQYF
TGTGCCAGCAGCCTTTGGGCAGCCCAAGAGACCCAGTACTTC
>NA|TRBV10-3|NA|TRBJ2-1
CAARGASSYNEQFF
TGTGCCGCCAGGGGGGCTAGCAGTTACAATGAGCAGTTCTTC
>few|TRBV9|TRBD2|TRBJ2-5
CASSPSGVRQETQYF
TGTGCCAGCAGCCCAAGCGGGGTAAGGCAAGAGACCCAGTACTTC
>NA|TRBV15|TRBD1|TRBJ1-6
CATSRRQGVIYNSPLHF
TGTGCCACCAGCAGGAGACAGGGAGTAATCTATAATTCACCCCTCCACTTT
>few|TRBV12-3/TRBV12-4|NA|TRBJ2-5
CASSLALDKVYQETQYF
TGTGCCAGCAGTTTAGCATTGGACAAGGTGTACCAAGAGACCCAGTACTTC
>few|TRBV5-1|TRBD2|TRBJ2-1
CASSLGGSNNNEQFF
TGCGCCAGCAGCTTGGGCGGGAGTAATAACAATGAGCAGTTCTTC
>few|TRBV29-1|TRBD2|TRBJ2-5
CSVGAGGPVETQYF
TGCAGCGTTGGCGCGGGGGGCCCTGTCGAGACCCAGTACTTC
>NA|TRBV24-1|TRBD1|TRBJ2-1
CATSDPPGQPDSYNEQFF
TGTGCCACCAGTGACCCACCGGGACAGCCGGACTCCTACAATGAGCAGTTCTTC
>few|TRBV5-1|NA|TRBJ2-5
CASSSRSQETQYF
TGCGCCAGCAGCTCCAGATCCCAAGAGACCCAGTACTTC
>NA|TRBV4-1|TRBD2|TRBJ2-2
CASSQDRRGGPNTGELFF
TGCGCCAGCAGCCAAGATAGGCGGGGGGGCCCGAACACCGGGGAGCTGTTTTTT
>few|TRBV3-1|NA|TRBJ1-3
CASSRQAASGNTIYF
TGTGCCAGCAGCCGACAGGCCGCCTCTGGAAACACCATATATTTT
>few|TRBV29-1|NA|TRBJ1-1
CSVVQLWDDEAFF
TGCAGCGTTGTCCAACTTTGGGACGATGAAGCTTTCTTT
>few|TRBV2|TRBD1|TRBJ1-2
CASRAGQALYGYTF
TGTGCCAGCAGGGCGGGACAGGCTCTTTATGGCTACACCTTC
>NA|TRBV27|NA|TRBJ2-1
CASSHDRLSSYNEQFF
TGTGCCAGCAGCCATGACAGACTCAGCTCCTACAATGAGCAGTTCTTC
>NA|TRBV4-1|TRBD1|TRBJ2-3
CASSQVPGGRGTDTQYF
TGCGCCAGCAGCCAAGTCCCAGGGGGCAGGGGCACAGATACGCAGTATTTT
>many|TRBV5-6|TRBD2|TRBJ2-1
CASSLTSGGTSYNEQFF
TGTGCCAGCAGCTTGACTAGCGGGGGCACCTCCTACAATGAGCAGTTCTTC
>few|TRBV25-1|TRBD1|TRBJ2-5
CASRQGSQTQYF
TGTGCCAGCAGACAGGGGTCGCAGACCCAGTACTTC
>few|TRBV12-5|NA|TRBJ1-5
CASGLRGTVNQPQHF
TGTGCTAGTGGTTTGCGGGGGACGGTGAATCAGCCCCAGCATTTT
>few|TRBV20-1|NA|TRBJ1-4
CSAMKTEGNEKLFF
TGCAGTGCTATGAAGACGGAGGGTAATGAAAAACTGTTTTTT
>few|TRBV5-1|NA|TRBJ2-3
CASTRGDADTQYF
TGCGCCAGCACCAGGGGGGATGCAGATACGCAGTATTTT
>few|TRBV12-3/TRBV12-4|NA|TRBJ2-2
CASSWWTGTGELFF
TGTGCCAGCAGTTGGTGGACTGGTACCGGGGAGCTGTTTTTT
>few|TRBV2|NA|TRBJ2-1
CASSGGGWRRFF
TGTGCCAGCAGTGGGGGGGGCTGGCGACGGTTCTTC
>NA|TRBV27|TRBD2|TRBJ2-1
CASKAGAGFYNEQFF
TGTGCCAGCAAGGCTGGAGCGGGATTCTACAATGAGCAGTTCTTC
>few|TRBV15|TRBD2|TRBJ2-3
CATSRGLAGGPGTDTQYF
TGTGCCACCAGCAGAGGACTAGCGGGGGGGCCGGGGACAGATACGCAGTATTTT
>few|TRBV28|NA|TRBJ2-3
CASSFRVGGTDTQYF
TGTGCCAGCAGTTTCAGGGTTGGTGGGACAGATACGCAGTATTTT
>many|TRBV12-3/TRBV12-4|NA|TRBJ2-1
CASSLKGADSYNEQFF
TGTGCCAGCAGTTTAAAAGGGGCAGATTCCTACAATGAGCAGTTCTTC
>many|TRBV20-1|NA|TRBJ2-3
CSASRKTDTQYF
TGCAGTGCTAGCCGGAAAACAGATACGCAGTATTTT
>few|TRBV29-1|NA|TRBJ1-2
CSVSAGSYGYTF
TGCAGCGTTTCGGCAGGGAGCTATGGCTACACCTTC
>NA|TRBV10-3|NA|TRBJ2-2
CAISDGGRKRTGELFF
TGTGCCATCAGTGATGGGGGGAGGAAACGCACCGGGGAGCTGTTTTTT
>many|TRBV12-3/TRBV12-4|NA|TRBJ2-2
CASGTHSNTGELFF
TGTGCCAGCGGGACGCACTCGAACACCGGGGAGCTGTTTTTT
>once|TRBV5-5|NA|TRBJ1-1
CASGPGTGNTEAFF
TGTGCCAGCGGCCCCGGGACGGGAAACACTGAAGCTTTCTTT
>many|TRBV5-1|TRBD1|TRBJ1-1
CASSPTIQGRMTEAFF
TGCGCCAGCAGCCCTACTATACAGGGGAGGATGACTGAAGCTTTCTTT
>few|TRBV6-1|TRBD2|TRBJ2-1
CASRGGTSGRAEQFF
TGTGCCAGCAGGGGCGGGACTAGCGGGAGGGCTGAGCAGTTCTTC
>many|TRBV6-2/TRBV6-3|NA|TRBJ1-3
CASSSTDGAGNTIYF
TGTGCCAGCAGTTCCACGGACGGAGCTGGAAACACCATATATTTT
>many|TRBV20-1|NA|TRBJ2-5
CSASGNGQETQYF
TGCAGTGCTAGTGGGAACGGGCAAGAGACCCAGTACTTC
>NA|TRBV5-5|NA|TRBJ2-1
CASSLPGLPYNEQFF
TGTGCCAGCAGCTTGCCGGGACTCCCCTACAATGAGCAGTTCTTC
>NA|TRBV7-9|NA|TRBJ2-6
CASSLQGFGANVLTF
TGTGCCAGCAGCTTACAGGGGTTTGGGGCCAACGTCCTGACTTTC
>NA|TRBV14|NA|TRBJ2-3
CASSRGHGNTDTQYF
TGTGCCAGCAGCCGAGGACACGGAAACACAGATACGCAGTATTTT
>NA|TRBV7-9|TRBD1|TRBJ1-3
CASNRGSLSGNTIYF
TGTGCCAGCAACAGGGGCAGTCTCTCTGGAAACACCATATATTTT
>few|TRBV5-1|TRBD1|TRBJ2-3
CASHRDRGREDTQYF
TGCGCCAGCCATCGGGACAGGGGCCGTGAAGATACGCAGTATTTT
>few|TRBV28|TRBD1|TRBJ1-4
CASSLGTALNEKLFF
TGTGCCAGCAGTTTGGGGACAGCTTTAAATGAAAAACTGTTTTTT
>NA|TRBV12-3/TRBV12-4|NA|TRBJ2-7
CASSSHSAYEQYF
TGTGCCAGCAGCTCCCATTCTGCTTACGAGCAGTACTTC
>NA|TRBV7-8|NA|TRBJ1-2
CASSPTDSNYGYTF
TGTGCCAGCAGCCCGACCGACAGTAACTATGGCTACACCTTC
>NA|TRBV6-1|NA|TRBJ1-5
CASSEVAGPNQPQHF
TGTGCCAGCAGTGAGGTGGCAGGGCCCAATCAGCCCCAGCATTTT
>NA|TRBV2|NA|TRBJ2-5
CASSEGGIQETQYF
TGTGCCAGCAGCGAAGGAGGCATTCAAGAGACCCAGTACTTC
>few|TRBV27|TRBD2|TRBJ2-7
CASSFALAGSYEQYF
TGTGCCAGCAGTTTCGCACTAGCGGGCTCCTACGAGCAGTACTTC